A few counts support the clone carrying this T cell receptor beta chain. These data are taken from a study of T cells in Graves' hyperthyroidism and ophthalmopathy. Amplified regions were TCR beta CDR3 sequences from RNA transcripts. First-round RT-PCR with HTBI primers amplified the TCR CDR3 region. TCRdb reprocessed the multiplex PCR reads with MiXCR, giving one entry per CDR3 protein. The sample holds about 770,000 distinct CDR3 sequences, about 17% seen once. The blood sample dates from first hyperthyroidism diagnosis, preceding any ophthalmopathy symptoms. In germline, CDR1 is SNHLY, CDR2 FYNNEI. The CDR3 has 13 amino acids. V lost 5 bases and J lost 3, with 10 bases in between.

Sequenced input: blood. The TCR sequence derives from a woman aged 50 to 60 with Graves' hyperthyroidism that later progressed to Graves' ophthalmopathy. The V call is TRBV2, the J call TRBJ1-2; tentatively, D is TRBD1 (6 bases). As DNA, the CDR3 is TGTGCCAGCAGTCGAGGACAGTACTATGGCTACACCTTC. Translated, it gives CASSRGQYYGYTF.